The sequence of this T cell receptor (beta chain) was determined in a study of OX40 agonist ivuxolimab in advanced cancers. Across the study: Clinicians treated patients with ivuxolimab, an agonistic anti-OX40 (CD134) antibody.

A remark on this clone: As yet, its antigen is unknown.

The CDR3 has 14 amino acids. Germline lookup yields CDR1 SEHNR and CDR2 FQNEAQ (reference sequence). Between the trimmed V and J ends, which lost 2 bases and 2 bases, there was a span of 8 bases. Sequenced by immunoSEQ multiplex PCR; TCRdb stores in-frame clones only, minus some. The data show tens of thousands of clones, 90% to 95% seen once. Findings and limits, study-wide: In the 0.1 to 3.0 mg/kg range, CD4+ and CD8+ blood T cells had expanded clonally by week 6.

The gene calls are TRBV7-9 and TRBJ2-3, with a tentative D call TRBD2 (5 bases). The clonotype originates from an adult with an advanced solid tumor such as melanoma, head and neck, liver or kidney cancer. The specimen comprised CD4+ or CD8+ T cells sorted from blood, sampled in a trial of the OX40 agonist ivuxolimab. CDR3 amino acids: CASSLPGSTDTQYF. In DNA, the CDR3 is TGTGCCAGCAGCTTACCGGGATCCACAGATACGCAGTATTTT.